The sequence of this TCR beta chain was determined in a study of T cell responses to AZD1222 COVID-19 vaccine. Study-wide findings and caveats: Unmutated variant regions are reportedly targeted by nearly half of spike-specific TCRs. CD4 TCRs covered the whole spike, strongest at regions 160-218 and 743-854. Seropositivity was recorded at baseline in only 6 or 7 AZD1222 recipients. It should be noted that donors were predominantly white British and more often female, and clonal diversity was possibly underestimated.

The CDR3 is 15 residues long. Looked up from germline, CDR1 is SGHTA and CDR2 is FQGTGA. Germline trimming cut 5 bases from V and 7 bases from J; bases unmatched to any gene: 10. Sequencing used immunoSEQ multiplex PCR; TCRdb keeps in-frame clones, though not all of them. The top ten hold 4.5% to 5.5% of the sample, which has 60,000 to 75,000 clones, about 90% seen once. In regard to this clone: The target antigen is unknown.

The sequenced sample was peripheral blood, obtained on day 0 of AZD1222 vaccination. The TCR comes from an adult in good health. The chain employs TRBV7-3 and TRBJ2-1, with TRBD2 matching 8 bases. The DNA for the CDR3 is TGTGCCAGCAGCCCCGTCCGGACTAGCCTTAATGAGCAGTTCTTC. Its translation is CASSPVRTSLNEQFF.